The rows below give T cell receptor beta chains drawn from one sample of a study of T cell responses to AZD1222 COVID-19 vaccine. The data were produced by immunoSEQ multiplex PCR, yet TCRdb's version contains in-frame clones alone and is incomplete. The table records some 200,000 clones, around 93% of them present only once. Sample: peripheral blood, taken on day 0 of MenACWY control vaccination. These receptors were taken from an adult in good health. Both conserved end residues are part of each CDR3. A D gene is named only where the DNA matches it firmly. Size is stated for part of the rows, as once, few or many counts, or as a class when the clone is expanded.

once,TRBD1,TRBJ2-6,TRBV18,CASSPRQGAQGANVLTF,TGTGCCAGCTCACCACGGCAGGGGGCGCAAGGGGCCAACGTCCTGACTTTC
NA,TRBD1,TRBJ2-5,TRBV19,CASSMETGFIQETQYF,TGTGCCAGTAGTATGGAGACAGGGTTCATCCAAGAGACCCAGTACTTC
NA,TRBD1,TRBJ1-1,TRBV7-9,CASTPGTGFMNTEAFF,TGTGCCAGCACCCCAGGGACAGGGTTCATGAACACTGAAGCTTTCTTT
NA,NA,TRBJ2-2,TRBV5-1,CARSEGGTANTGELFF,TGCGCCCGCAGCGAGGGGGGGACAGCGAACACCGGGGAGCTGTTTTTT
NA,TRBD1,TRBJ2-7,TRBV19,CASSIAGQGNEQYF,TGTGCCAGTAGTATAGCAGGACAGGGGAACGAGCAGTACTTC
NA,TRBD1,TRBJ1-2,TRBV2,CASKRDSPIGYGYTF,TGTGCCAGCAAAAGGGACAGTCCTATAGGCTATGGCTACACCTTC
NA,NA,TRBJ1-6,TRBV9,CASSTTQGNNSPLHF,TGTGCCAGCAGTACCACCCAGGGCAATAATTCACCCCTCCACTTT
NA,NA,TRBJ1-2,TRBV5-5,CASSSHGQTNYGYTF,TGTGCCAGCAGCTCCCATGGGCAGACAAACTATGGCTACACCTTC
NA,NA,TRBJ2-1,TRBV5-4,CASSSAESSYNEQFF,TGTGCCAGCAGCTCAGCAGAGAGCTCCTACAATGAGCAGTTCTTC
NA,NA,TRBJ2-7,TRBV5-1,CASSLPDRYEQYF,TGCGCCAGCAGCCTCCCGGATAGATACGAGCAGTACTTC
NA,NA,TRBJ1-4,TRBV4-1,CASSQEIGAAGLFF,TGCGCCAGCAGCCAAGAGATCGGTGCGGCAGGACTGTTTTTT
NA,NA,TRBJ2-7,TRBV2,CASRDDRSYEQYF,TGTGCCAGCAGAGACGACAGATCCTACGAGCAGTACTTC
NA,NA,TRBJ2-2,TRBV13,CASSLRGGELFF,TGTGCCAGCAGCCTTCGGGGCGGGGAGCTGTTTTTT
NA,TRBD2,TRBJ2-1,TRBV7-7,CASSSTAGGVGNEQFF,TGTGCCAGCAGCTCGACAGCGGGGGGTGTCGGGAATGAGCAGTTCTTC
NA,NA,TRBJ1-1,TRBV19,CASSIDRAANTEAFF,TGTGCCAGTAGTATAGACCGGGCGGCTAACACTGAAGCTTTCTTT
NA,NA,TRBJ1-2,TRBV7-2,CATSRDLNYGYTF,TGTGCCACCTCGAGGGACCTGAACTATGGCTACACCTTC
NA,TRBD1,TRBJ1-2,TRBV6-5,CASRGQGGKNYGYTF,TGTGCCAGCAGGGGACAGGGCGGGAAGAACTATGGCTACACCTTC
NA,NA,TRBJ1-1,TRBV19,CASSNRLPLEAFF,TGTGCCAGTAGTAACCGTCTCCCACTTGAAGCTTTCTTT
NA,TRBD1,TRBJ1-2,TRBV9,CASSVDRGYGYTF,TGTGCCAGCAGCGTAGACAGGGGATACGGCTACACCTTC
NA,TRBD1,TRBJ1-4,TRBV19,CASSSRQGGEKLFF,TGTGCCAGTAGTTCTCGACAGGGGGGTGAAAAACTGTTTTTT
NA,TRBD1,TRBJ1-2,TRBV7-2,CASSLYDRDNYGYTF,TGTGCCAGCAGCCTCTACGACAGGGACAACTATGGCTACACCTTC
once,NA,TRBJ1-5,TRBV19,CASMESKQGPGQPQHF,TGTGCCAGCATGGAATCCAAACAGGGACCGGGGCAGCCCCAGCATTTT
NA,TRBD2,TRBJ2-3,TRBV27,CASSLSRPSGGPYTQYF,TGTGCCAGCAGTTTATCGAGGCCTAGCGGGGGCCCCTATACGCAGTATTTT
NA,NA,TRBJ1-2,TRBV6-5,CASHVSQNYGYTF,TGTGCCAGCCACGTTAGCCAGAACTATGGCTACACCTTC
NA,NA,TRBJ2-6,TRBV5-1,CASSLGNRASGANVLTF,TGCGCCAGCAGCTTGGGCAATCGGGCCTCTGGGGCCAACGTCCTGACTTTC
NA,NA,TRBJ2-5,TRBV20-1,CSAEEVETQYF,TGCAGTGCTGAGGAGGTGGAGACCCAGTACTTC
once,NA,TRBJ1-5,TRBV2,CASSGNNQPQHF,TGTGCCAGCAGCGGGAATAATCAGCCCCAGCATTTT
NA,NA,TRBJ2-1,TRBV15,CATRGAGSEQFF,TGTGCCACAAGAGGGGCGGGGAGTGAGCAGTTCTTC
few,NA,TRBJ1-5,TRBV21-1,CARGEQKMELSNQPQHF,TGTGCCAGGGGGGAACAGAAGATGGAGCTTAGCAATCAGCCCCAGCATTTT
NA,NA,TRBJ2-1,TRBV7-3,CASSPRGRSDEQFF,TGTGCCAGCAGCCCACGGGGGCGTTCGGATGAGCAGTTCTTC
once,NA,TRBJ2-6,TRBV4-2,CASSLSTRGSGANVLTF,TGTGCCAGCAGCCTTAGTACCCGGGGCTCTGGGGCCAACGTCCTGACTTTC
few,TRBD1,TRBJ1-3,TRBV28,CASTSGTASGNTIYF,TGTGCCAGCACCTCCGGGACAGCTTCTGGAAACACCATATATTTT
NA,TRBD1,TRBJ2-5,TRBV5-1,CATARRQGPLQETQYF,TGCGCCACTGCTCGTAGACAGGGGCCCTTACAAGAGACCCAGTACTTC
NA,TRBD1,TRBJ1-3,TRBV2,CASSPGQGAWGNTIYF,TGTGCCAGCAGCCCTGGACAGGGGGCGTGGGGAAACACCATATATTTT
NA,NA,TRBJ1-5,TRBV18,CASSPNYPDDQPQHF,TGTGCCAGCTCACCAAATTATCCTGACGATCAGCCCCAGCATTTT
NA,NA,TRBJ1-5,TRBV9,CASSVFGAIGQPQHF,TGTGCCAGCAGCGTATTCGGAGCCATCGGGCAGCCCCAGCATTTT
NA,NA,TRBJ1-1,TRBV19,CASSTGTTMNTEAFF,TGTGCCAGTAGTACAGGGACCACAATGAACACTGAAGCTTTCTTT
NA,TRBD1,TRBJ1-1,TRBV7-2,CASSLESRDRVKAFF,TGTGCCAGCAGCTTAGAGAGCAGGGACAGGGTTAAAGCTTTCTTT
NA,NA,TRBJ1-1,TRBV5-5,CASSWDLGGMNTEAFF,TGTGCCAGCAGTTGGGACCTCGGAGGGATGAACACTGAAGCTTTCTTT
NA,NA,TRBJ2-5,TRBV5-1,CASSQGSTVEETQYF,TGCGCCAGCAGTCAGGGGAGTACGGTAGAAGAGACCCAGTACTTC
once,NA,TRBJ2-7,TRBV7-9,CASTEAAVRVHEQYF,TGTGCCAGCACCGAAGCGGCAGTTAGGGTCCACGAGCAGTACTTC
NA,NA,TRBJ2-7,TRBV10-3,CAISESHRYEQYF,TGTGCCATCAGTGAGTCGCACCGCTACGAGCAGTACTTC
once,NA,TRBJ1-1,TRBV6-6,CASGTPNTEAFF,TGTGCCAGCGGGACACCGAACACTGAAGCTTTCTTT
NA,TRBD1,TRBJ2-2,TRBV5-5,CASSWGTGVELFF,TGTGCCAGCAGCTGGGGGACAGGAGTTGAGCTGTTTTTT
NA,TRBD1,TRBJ2-7,TRBV6-5,CASSYGTASYEQYF,TGTGCCAGCTCCTACGGGACAGCTTCCTACGAGCAGTACTTC
NA,NA,TRBJ2-5,TRBV30,CAWSNPGGETQYF,TGTGCCTGGAGTAATCCAGGGGGGGAGACCCAGTACTTC
once,NA,TRBJ1-4,TRBV6-1,CASSELEEKLFF,TGTGCCAGCAGTGAACTGGAGGAAAAACTGTTTTTT
NA,NA,TRBJ1-3,TRBV3-1/TRBV3-2,CASSDPTHSGNTIYF,TGTGCCAGCAGCGACCCAACACACTCTGGAAACACCATATATTTT
NA,NA,TRBJ2-3,TRBV3-1/TRBV3-2,CASSPLRADTQYF,TGTGCCAGCAGCCCTCTTCGCGCAGATACGCAGTATTTT
NA,NA,TRBJ2-2,TRBV5-1,CASRRDPPSGELFF,TGCGCCAGCAGAAGGGACCCACCCTCCGGGGAGCTGTTTTTT
NA,NA,TRBJ2-1,TRBV11-2,CASSLLEGNEQFF,TGTGCCAGCAGCCTGCTGGAAGGTAATGAGCAGTTCTTC
NA,NA,TRBJ1-3,TRBV11-3,CASSPAPGTSGNTIYF,TGTGCCAGCAGCCCAGCCCCCGGGACGAGCGGAAACACCATATATTTT